This T cell receptor beta chain was recovered during a study of graft-versus-host responses after intestinal transplantation. About the research overall: Tacrolimus plus steroids were given to all recipients for roughly 3 years, preceded by anti-thymocyte globulin induction.

Produced via immunoSEQ multiplex PCR; TCRdb's table is partial and in-frame only. Altogether over 65,000 clones are present, 75% to 95% being singletons, with the ten largest covering nearly 0.1%. Whole-study results and caveats: Some GvH clones were seen earlier in gut or blood, suggesting intestinal origin. The study associated peak circulating GvH clone levels with early post-transplant HvG declines.

There are 14 residues in the CDR3. Germline CDR1 is LNHDA and CDR2 is SQIVND (reference sequence). V was clipped by 4 bases and J by 6 bases, with 12 bases between them. In the case of this clone: Its antigen remains unknown.

The sequence came from a human donor who received an intestinal transplant. This material consisted of unstimulated CD4+ T cells sorted from spleen or lymph node cells, taken before intestinal transplant. The rearrangement links TRBV19 to TRBJ2-2, with a tentative D call TRBD1 (5 bases). CDR3 loop: CASSTSRVAGELFF. The CDR3 DNA reads as TGTGCCAGTAGTACCTCCAGGGTGGCCGGGGAGCTGTTTTTT. The variable domain in full, completed from reference TRBV19 and TRBJ2-2, reads DGGITQSPKYLFRKEGQNVTLSCEQNLNHDAMYWYRQDPGQGLRLIYYSQIVNDFQKGDIAEGYSVSREKKESFPLTVTSAQKNPTAFYLCASSTSRVAGELFFGEGSRLTVL.